What follows are 20 T cell receptor beta chains derived from one specimen sequenced in a study of tumor-infiltrating lymphocytes in oesophageal squamous cell carcinoma. TCRdb called the PCR reads again in MiXCR, with one record for every CDR3 protein. In the table there are about 12,000 distinct CDR3 sequences, about 60% of which are singletons. The material sequenced was esophageal tumor tissue. These receptors all stem from a female donor with esophageal squamous cell carcinoma.

Note on this clonotype: A junction boundary mismatches the germline segment, possibly from a read error. The rearrangement links TRBV7-6 to TRBJ2-7; 12 nucleotides line up with TRBD2. The CDR3 is 16 residues long. Per germline, CDR1 SGHVS and CDR2 FNYEAQ. The CDR3 nucleotides are TGTGCTAGCAGCTATTCTAGCGGGAGGGCATCCTACGAGCAGTACTTC. Its protein is CASSYSSGRASYEQYF. The full variable domain, rest sourced from reference TRBV7-6 and TRBJ2-7, is GAGVSQSPRYKVTKRGQDVALRCDPISGHVSLYWYRQALGQGPEFLTYFNYEAQQDKSGLPNDRFSAERPEGSISTLTIQRTEQRDSAMYRCASSYSSGRASYEQYFGPGTRLTVT.

About this clonotype: Given the absence of the conserved phenylalanine or tryptophan at the CDR3 end, a read error is likely. Because the CDR3's place on the DNA is in doubt, the DNA is left out and the CDR3 is given as listed by TCRdb. The chain links TRBV7-6 to TRBJ2-5; TRBD1 reflects the table's D call only, with no check against the DNA. The CDR3 is 15 amino acids in total, end residues counted. CDR1 is SGHVS and CDR2 is FNYEAQ in the germline V gene. CDR3: CASGQGGNYGYTFGA.

The chain combines TRBV7-9 with TRBJ2-3, with 9 nucleotides matching TRBD2. The tail of the sequence fits TRBJ2-5 better, so the J call may be wrong. Germline values: CDR1 SEHNR, CDR2 FQNEAQ (reference sequence). There are 14 residues in the CDR3. For the CDR3, the DNA is TGTGCCAGCAGCTTTAGCGGGAGAGGGGAGACCCAGTACTTC. As protein: CASSFSGRGETQYF.

J is TRBJ2-3 and V is TRBV7-8; TRBD1 agrees at 9 bases. The J call may be faulty, since TRBJ2-7 better matches the DNA end. Germline V gives CDR1 SGHVS, CDR2 FQNEAQ. CDR3 length: 15 residues. CDR3 nucleotides: TGTGCCAGCAGCTTTGGGACAGGGCACTCCTACGAGCAGTACTTC. Protein product: CASSFGTGHSYEQYF.

The chain is built from TRBV7-9 and TRBJ2-1; tentatively, D is TRBD1 (5 bases). The J call is in doubt because the DNA end fits TRBJ1-2 better. Looked up from germline, CDR1 is SEHNR and CDR2 is FQNEAQ (reference sequence). This CDR3 has 14 amino acids. Here the CDR3 DNA reads TGTGCCAGCAGCTTAGGTTTCAGGGACGATGGCTACACCTTC. Amino acid sequence: CASSLGFRDDGYTF.

This clonotype is medium-sized (0.01 to 0.1%) by share. This chain joins TRBV28 and TRBJ2-1, with TRBD1 identical over 7 bases. The germline CDR1 and CDR2 sequences are MDHEN and SYDVKM. V trimming: 6 bases; J trimming: 3 bases; junction bases outside the gene matches: 2. The CDR3 has 13 amino acids. The CDR3 sequence: CASRTGIYNEQFF. CDR3 nucleotides: TGTGCCAGCAGGACAGGGATCTACAATGAGCAGTTCTTC.

The chain uses TRBV7-3 and TRBJ2-6, with D maybe TRBD2 (5 bases). This CDR3 has 16 amino acids. The germline V gene encodes CDR1 SGHTA and CDR2 FQGTGA. The ends were cut back, 5 bases at V and 1 base at J, with 12 bases in the middle. CDR3: CASSPPGSSGANVLTF. DNA for the CDR3: TGTGCCAGCAGCCCGCCTGGGAGTTCTGGGGCCAACGTCCTGACTTTC. Full variable domain (missing parts from reference TRBV7-3 and TRBJ2-6): GAGVSQTPSNKVTEKGKYVELRCDPISGHTALYWYRQSLGQGPEFLIYFQGTGAADDSGLPNDRFFAVRPEGSVSTLKIQRTERGDSAVYLCASSPPGSSGANVLTFGAGSRLTVL.

This clonotype showed up many times. A read error is possible here, since a much larger clone lies one base away. The chain links TRBV14 to TRBJ2-1; 9 bases match TRBD2. V gave up 0 bases and J gave up 10 bases; unmatched junction bases: 19. The length of the CDR3 is 19 residues. In germline, CDR1 is SGHDN, CDR2 FVKESK. CDR3 sequence reads: CASSQDKGTGTSQTYEQFF. CDR3 coding DNA: TGTGCCAGCAGCCAAGATAAGGGGACCGGGACTAGCCAGACGTACGAGCAGTTCTTC.

This rearrangement joins TRBV7-3 to TRBJ2-5; the match to TRBD2 covers 9 bases. V trimming: 5 bases; J trimming: 11 bases; junction bases outside the gene matches: 12. The CDR3 totals 14 residues. Germline V lookup: CDR1 SGHTA, CDR2 FQGTGA. The DNA for the CDR3 is TGTGCCAGCAGCGGGACTAGCAATTACAATGAGCAGTACTTC. Protein: CASSGTSNYNEQYF. Drawing the rest from reference TRBV7-3 and TRBJ2-5, the complete variable domain is GAGVSQTPSNKVTEKGKYVELRCDPISGHTALYWYRQSLGQGPEFLIYFQGTGAADDSGLPNDRFFAVRPEGSVSTLKIQRTERGDSAVYLCASSGTSNYNEQYFGPGTRLLVL.

The chain employs TRBV7-4 and TRBJ2-7; 10 nucleotides align to TRBD1. The DNA matches TRBJ2-1 better at its end, which makes the J call doubtful. There are 17 residues in the CDR3. Germline V gene lookup returns CDR1 SGHVT and CDR2 SQSDAQ. The chain's CDR3 is CASSPRLGDRGGHEQFF. The CDR3, as DNA: TGTGCCAGCAGCCCTCGTCTCGGGGACAGGGGTGGCCATGAGCAGTTCTTC.

This clonotype was detected only a few times. V and J are TRBV7-6 and TRBJ2-7; weak D call: TRBD1 (5 bases). The J call may be incorrect, as the DNA end agrees better with TRBJ2-1. CDR3 length: 12 residues. Germline-derived CDR1 and CDR2 are SGHVS and FNYEAQ. The CDR3 loop is CASSPQDNEQFF. DNA for the CDR3: TGTGCCAGCAGCCCACAGGATAATGAGCAGTTCTTC.

This clonotype came up many times. The CDR3 bases are TGTGCCAGCAGCTTAATGCGCGGAGACAGGGCCCACACCGGGGAGCTGTACTTC. Translating it yields CASSLMRGDRAHTGELYF. This chain connects TRBV7-6 to TRBJ2-4; TRBD1 aligns across 7 bases. V lost 2 bases and J lost 15; bases outside the gene matches: 25. The germline CDR1 and CDR2 sequences are SGHVS and FNYEAQ. The CDR3 is 18 residues long.

The chain has TRBV6-5 and TRBJ2-7, with a weak D call TRBD1 (6 bases). The J call may be in error: the DNA end matches TRBJ1-2 better. The CDR3 is made up of 14 amino acids. Germline V gene lookup returns CDR1 MNHEY and CDR2 SVGAGI. CDR3 coding DNA: TGTGCCAGCAGTTATGGGGGGGCTGTTGGTGGCTACACCTTC. Translating it yields CASSYGGAVGGYTF.

V and J are TRBV27 and TRBJ2-1; D is possibly TRBD1 or TRBD2 (5 bases each). Germline loops: CDR1 MNHEY, CDR2 SMNVEV (reference sequence). There are 14 residues in the CDR3. Trimming took 6 bases from V and 5 from J, leaving 14 bases between them. CDR3 residues: CASSRRGADNEQFF. DNA of the CDR3: TGTGCCAGCAGCCGTAGGGGAGCTGACAATGAGCAGTTCTTC.

By share of the sample, this clonotype is medium-sized. This rearrangement joins TRBV5-1 to TRBJ2-1, with 10 bases matching TRBD1. Germline-derived CDR1 and CDR2 are SGHRS and YFSETQ. Trimming at V came to 0 bases and at J to 3 bases, leaving 3 bases not matched to a gene. The CDR3 covers 16 residues. The CDR3 sequence is CASSLARTGGYNEQFF. The CDR3 DNA sequence: TGCGCCAGCAGCTTGGCCCGGACAGGGGGCTACAATGAGCAGTTCTTC.

This chain joins TRBV5-8 and TRBJ2-3; D might be TRBD2 (6 bases). From germline, CDR1 is SGHTS and CDR2 YDEGEE. Trimming took off 0 bases at V and 3 bases at J, with 14 bases between the two ends. The CDR3 has 16 amino acids. CDR3 in DNA: TGTGCCAGCAGCTTGGGACTAGACCTAGGGACAGATACGCAGTATTTT. Translating it yields CASSLGLDLGTDTQYF.

This clonotype occurred many times. The chain carries TRBV7-3 and TRBJ2-1; 13 bases are a match to TRBD2. Germline V CDR1 and CDR2: SGHTA, FQGTGA. Trimming took 2 bases from V and 6 from J; bases not matched to a gene: 4. CDR3 length equals 16 residues. The CDR3 DNA follows: TGTGCCAGCAGCTTATCCTGGACTAGCGGGGGCAATGAGCAGTTCTTC. Protein product: CASSLSWTSGGNEQFF.

Regarding this clonotype: At one end, the junction sequence differs from germline, possibly due to a read error. The chain carries TRBV25-1 and TRBJ2-7; D is unclear. The CDR3 sequence is 13 residues long. Germline assignment: CDR1 MGHDK and CDR2 SYGVNS. The CDR3 is CASSELENSPLHF. The CDR3 DNA sequence: TGTGCCAGCAGTGAACTTGAGAATTCACCCCTCCACTTC.

About this clonotype itself: A much larger clone differs from this one at a single base, so this may be a read error. The gene calls are TRBV5-1 and TRBJ2-4; D unclear. CDR1 is SGHRS and CDR2 is YFSETQ in the germline V gene. V shed 0 bases and J shed 13 bases, with 11 bases lying between them. The CDR3 spans 12 residues. The CDR3 DNA sequence: TGCGCCAGCAGCTTGGACTACAATGAGCAGTACTTC. This codes for CASSLDYNEQYF. Combining the CDR3 with reference TRBV5-1 and TRBJ2-4 gives the whole variable domain KAGVTQTPRYLIKTRGQQVTLSCSPISGHRSVSWYQQTPGQGLQFLFEYFSETQRNKGNFPGRFSGRQFSNSRSEMNVSTLELGDSALYLCASSLDYNEQYFGAGTRLSVL.

The chain recombines TRBV7-2 with TRBJ2-1; 7 bases line up with TRBD1. Germline loops: CDR1 SGHTA, CDR2 FQGNSA. The CDR3 is 16 amino acids. V gave up 1 base and J gave up 2 bases; unmatched junction bases: 5. The CDR3, as DNA: TGTGCCAGCAGCTTAGAAACCGGGACAGCCTACAATGAGCAGTTCTTC. It specifies CASSLETGTAYNEQFF.